These 5 T cell receptor beta chains were all obtained from the same sample, sequenced in a study of somatic mutations in cytotoxic T cells in rheumatoid arthritis. Assay: immunoSEQ multiplex PCR; the TCRdb copy retains only in-frame clones and omits some. The sample shows 15,000 to 20,000 clones, approximately 82% of them seen only once. Sample: CD8+ T cells sorted from blood. The origin of the receptors is an adult with rheumatoid arthritis.

The chain couples TRBV7-7 to TRBJ2-5; 9 bases line up with TRBD2. J lost 1 base, V lost 5 bases, and 5 bases had no gene match. CDR3 length: 15 amino acids. Germline V gene data show CDR1 as SSHAT and CDR2 as FNYEAQ (reference sequence). CDR3 in amino acids: CASSQGLAIQETQYF. In DNA, the CDR3 is TGTGCCAGCAGCCAGGGACTAGCCATCCAAGAGACCCAGTACTTC.

This sequence joins TRBV4-1 and TRBJ2-1; no clear D. The CDR3 runs to 13 residues. CDR1 is MGHRA and CDR2 is YSYEKL in the germline V gene. Trimming shortened V by 3 bases and J by 9 bases, and 12 bases separated the two germline ends. For the CDR3, the DNA is TGCGCCAGCAGCCAGTATAGAGCCGGTGAGCAGTTCTTC. This codes for CASSQYRAGEQFF.

V is TRBV15 and J is TRBJ2-1; weak D call: TRBD2 (5 bases). CDR1 is LNHNV and CDR2 is YYDKDF in the germline V gene (reference sequence). Between the trimmed V and J ends, which lost 1 base and 6 bases, there was a span of 10 bases. This CDR3 spans 14 amino acids. The CDR3 loop reads CATSRAISGNEQFF. CDR3 bases: TGTGCCACCAGCAGAGCAATCAGCGGCAATGAGCAGTTCTTC.

The rearrangement uses TRBV25-1 and TRBJ2-7, with 7 bases lining up with TRBD1. The CDR3 consists of 16 residues. CDR1 MGHDK and CDR2 SYGVNS come from the germline V gene. V lost 6 bases, J lost 0 bases, and 11 bases stayed unmatched. CDR3 loop: CASSGQGDPFSYEQYF. CDR3 DNA sequence: TGTGCCAGCAGCGGGCAGGGGGATCCCTTCTCCTACGAGCAGTACTTC.

The gene calls are TRBV9 and TRBJ1-1, with D perhaps matching TRBD1 (5 bases). This CDR3 has 11 amino acids. Germline V gene data show CDR1 as SGDLS and CDR2 as YYNGEE. The germline V and J ends were trimmed by 7 bases and 7 bases, with 11 bases remaining between them. Here the CDR3 reads CASQPTVEAFF. As DNA, the CDR3 is TGTGCCAGCCAACCGACAGTTGAAGCTTTCTTT.